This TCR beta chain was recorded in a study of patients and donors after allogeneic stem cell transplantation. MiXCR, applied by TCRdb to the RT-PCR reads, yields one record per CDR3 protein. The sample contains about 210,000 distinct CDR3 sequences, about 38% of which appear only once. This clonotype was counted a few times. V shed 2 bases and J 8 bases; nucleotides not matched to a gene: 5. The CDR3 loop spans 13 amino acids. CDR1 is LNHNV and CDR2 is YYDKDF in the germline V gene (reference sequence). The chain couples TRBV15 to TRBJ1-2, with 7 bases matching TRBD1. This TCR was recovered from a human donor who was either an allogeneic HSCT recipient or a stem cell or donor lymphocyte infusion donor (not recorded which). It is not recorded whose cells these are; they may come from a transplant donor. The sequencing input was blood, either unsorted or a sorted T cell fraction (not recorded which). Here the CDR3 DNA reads TGTGCCACCAGCAGATCGGAGGGACAGGGCTACACCTTC. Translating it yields CATSRSEGQGYTF.